The source of this T cell receptor beta chain is a study of T cells in tuberculosis. For the study at large: Within 7 days of starting treatment, or before, PBMC were stored.

Data came from immunoSEQ multiplex PCR; TCRdb stores just in-frame clones and leaves some out. Of 25,000 to 35,000 clones listed, around 92% were seen once; the top ten hold roughly 6.4%. As to time point: new active TB diagnosis, blood taken before or within 7 days of starting treatment. On average about 100,000 T cells per donor were immunosequenced. The germline V gene encodes CDR1 SGHRS and CDR2 YFSETQ. CDR3 length: 15 amino acids. With 0 bases removed from V and 6 bases from J, the gap between germline ends came to 16 bases. V and J are TRBV5-1 and TRBJ2-7, with D tentatively TRBD2 (5 bases). Specimen: PBMCs, collected at tuberculosis diagnosis. This sequence originates from an adult with tuberculosis. Some clones in this sample may be carry-over from other donors' samples. CDR3 DNA sequence: TGCGCCAGCAGCTTGGCCGCGGGCCTTGAGGGCGAGCAGTACTTC. This sequence encodes CASSLAAGLEGEQYF.